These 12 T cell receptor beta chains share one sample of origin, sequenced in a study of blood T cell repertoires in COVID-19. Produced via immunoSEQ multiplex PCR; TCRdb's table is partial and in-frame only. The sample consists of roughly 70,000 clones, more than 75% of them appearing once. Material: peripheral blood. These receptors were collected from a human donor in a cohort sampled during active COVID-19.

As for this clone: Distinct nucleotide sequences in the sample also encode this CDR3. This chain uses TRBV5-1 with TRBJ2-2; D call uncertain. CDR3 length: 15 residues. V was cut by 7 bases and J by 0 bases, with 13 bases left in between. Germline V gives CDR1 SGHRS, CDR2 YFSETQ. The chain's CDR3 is CASARREPNTGELFF. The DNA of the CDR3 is TGCGCCAGCGCGAGGCGAGAACCGAACACCGGGGAGCTGTTTTTT.

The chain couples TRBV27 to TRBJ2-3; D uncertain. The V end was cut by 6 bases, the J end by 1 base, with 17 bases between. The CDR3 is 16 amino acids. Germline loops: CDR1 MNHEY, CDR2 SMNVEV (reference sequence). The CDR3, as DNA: TGTGCCAGCAGGTTAGGTTACGGTAGTGGCACAGATACGCAGTATTTT. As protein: CASRLGYGSGTDTQYF.

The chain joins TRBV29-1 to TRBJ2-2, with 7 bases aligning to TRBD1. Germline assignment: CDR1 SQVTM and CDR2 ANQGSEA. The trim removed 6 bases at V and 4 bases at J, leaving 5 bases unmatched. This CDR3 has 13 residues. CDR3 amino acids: CSVKTGITGELFF. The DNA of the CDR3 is TGCAGCGTGAAGACAGGGATCACCGGGGAGCTGTTTTTT.

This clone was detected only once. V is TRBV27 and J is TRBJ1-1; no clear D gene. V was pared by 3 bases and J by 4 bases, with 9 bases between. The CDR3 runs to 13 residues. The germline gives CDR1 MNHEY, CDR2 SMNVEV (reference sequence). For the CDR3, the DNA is TGTGCCAGCAGTTTTCGTGTCCCCACTGAAGCTTTCTTT. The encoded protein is CASSFRVPTEAFF.

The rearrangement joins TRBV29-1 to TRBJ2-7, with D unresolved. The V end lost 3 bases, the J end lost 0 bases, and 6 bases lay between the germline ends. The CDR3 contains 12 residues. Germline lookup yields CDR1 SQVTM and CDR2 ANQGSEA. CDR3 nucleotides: TGCAGCGTTGAGACTGGCTCCTACGAGCAGTACTTC. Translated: CSVETGSYEQYF.

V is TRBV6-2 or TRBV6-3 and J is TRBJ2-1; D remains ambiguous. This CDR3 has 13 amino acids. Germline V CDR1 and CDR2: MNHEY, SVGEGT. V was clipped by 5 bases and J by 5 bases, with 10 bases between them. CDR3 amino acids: CASSPRQNNEQFF. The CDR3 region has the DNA TGTGCCAGCAGTCCCCGACAAAACAATGAGCAGTTCTTC.

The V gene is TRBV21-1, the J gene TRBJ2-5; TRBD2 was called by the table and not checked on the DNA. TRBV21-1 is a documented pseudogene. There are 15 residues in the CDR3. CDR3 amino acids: CASSKFPGIRETQYF. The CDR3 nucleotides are TGTGCCAGCAGCAAATTTCCCGGGATTAGAGAGACCCAGTACTTC.

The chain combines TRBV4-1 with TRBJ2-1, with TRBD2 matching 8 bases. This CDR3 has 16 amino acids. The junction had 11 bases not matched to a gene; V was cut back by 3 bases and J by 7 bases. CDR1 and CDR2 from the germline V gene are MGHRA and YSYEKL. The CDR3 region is CASSHLSSGSGNEQFF. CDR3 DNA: TGCGCCAGCAGCCATCTTTCCAGCGGGAGCGGGAATGAGCAGTTCTTC.

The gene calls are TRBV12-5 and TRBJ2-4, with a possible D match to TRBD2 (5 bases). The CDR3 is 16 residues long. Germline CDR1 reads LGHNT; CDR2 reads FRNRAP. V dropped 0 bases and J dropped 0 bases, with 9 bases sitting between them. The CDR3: CASGLVLAGAKNIQYF. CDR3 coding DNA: TGTGCTAGTGGTTTGGTACTCGCGGGAGCCAAAAACATTCAGTACTTC.

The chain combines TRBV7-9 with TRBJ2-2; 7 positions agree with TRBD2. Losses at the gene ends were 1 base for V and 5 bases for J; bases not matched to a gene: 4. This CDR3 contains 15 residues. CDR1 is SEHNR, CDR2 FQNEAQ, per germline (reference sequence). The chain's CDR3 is CASSLGDSGTGELFF. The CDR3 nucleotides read TGTGCCAGCAGCTTAGGTGATAGCGGGACCGGGGAGCTGTTTTTT.

The CDR3, as DNA: TGTGCCTGGAGTAAGAGGCAGTTGAACACTGAAGCTTTCTTT. It encodes CAWSKRQLNTEAFF. The chain combines TRBV30 with TRBJ1-1, with D hard to call. Trimming removed 2 bases from V and 0 bases from J, with 10 bases in between. Germline V gives CDR1 GTSNPN, CDR2 SVGIG (reference sequence). CDR3 length: 14 residues.

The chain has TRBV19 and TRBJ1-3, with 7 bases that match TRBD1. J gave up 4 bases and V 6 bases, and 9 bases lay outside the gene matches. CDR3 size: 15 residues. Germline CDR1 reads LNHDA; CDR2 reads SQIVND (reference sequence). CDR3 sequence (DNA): TGTGCCAGTAGCGGAGGTACAGGGGTGGGAAACACCATATATTTT. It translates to CASSGGTGVGNTIYF.